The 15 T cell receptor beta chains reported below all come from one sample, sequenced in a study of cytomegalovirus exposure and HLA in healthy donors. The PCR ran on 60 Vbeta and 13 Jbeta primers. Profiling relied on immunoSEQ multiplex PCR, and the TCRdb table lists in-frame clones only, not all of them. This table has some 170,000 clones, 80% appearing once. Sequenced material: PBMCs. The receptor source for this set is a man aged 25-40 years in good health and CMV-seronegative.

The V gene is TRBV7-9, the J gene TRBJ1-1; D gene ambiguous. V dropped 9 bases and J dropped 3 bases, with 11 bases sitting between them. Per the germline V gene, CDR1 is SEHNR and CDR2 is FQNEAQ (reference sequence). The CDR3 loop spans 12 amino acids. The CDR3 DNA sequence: TGTGCCAGTCGACGGGATGACACTGAAGCTTTCTTT. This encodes CASRRDDTEAFF.

CDR3 loop: CASSIGLASTDTQYF. CDR3 nucleotide sequence: TGTGCCAGTAGTATCGGACTAGCGAGTACAGATACGCAGTATTTT. The V and J genes are TRBV19 and TRBJ2-3; TRBD2 agrees at 9 bases. The V gene end was trimmed by 3 bases and the J gene end by 3 bases; junction bases not matched to a gene: 4. The CDR3 is 15 amino acids. Looked up from germline, CDR1 is LNHDA and CDR2 is SQIVND (reference sequence).

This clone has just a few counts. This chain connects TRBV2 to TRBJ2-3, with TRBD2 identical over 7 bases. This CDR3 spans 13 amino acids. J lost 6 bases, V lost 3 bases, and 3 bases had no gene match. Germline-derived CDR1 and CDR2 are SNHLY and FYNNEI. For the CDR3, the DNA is TGTGCCAGCAGTGACGTCGGGAGGGATACGCAGTATTTT. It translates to CASSDVGRDTQYF.

The CDR3 loop is CASSEDGTGGSQPQHF. CDR3 nucleotides: TGTGCCAGCAGTGAAGACGGGACAGGGGGCAGTCAGCCCCAGCATTTT. V and J are TRBV6-1 and TRBJ1-5; 12 bases map to TRBD1. CDR3 length: 16 residues. CDR1 is MNHNS, CDR2 SASEGT, per germline. V dropped 1 base and J dropped 6; count of bases not matched to a gene: 4.

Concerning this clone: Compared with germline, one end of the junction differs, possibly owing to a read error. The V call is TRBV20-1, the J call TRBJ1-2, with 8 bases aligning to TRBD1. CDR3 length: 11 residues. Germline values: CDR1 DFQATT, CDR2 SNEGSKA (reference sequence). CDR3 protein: CSVRQGLGYTF. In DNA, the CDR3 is TGCAGTGTTAGACAGGGGCTTGGTTACACCTTC.

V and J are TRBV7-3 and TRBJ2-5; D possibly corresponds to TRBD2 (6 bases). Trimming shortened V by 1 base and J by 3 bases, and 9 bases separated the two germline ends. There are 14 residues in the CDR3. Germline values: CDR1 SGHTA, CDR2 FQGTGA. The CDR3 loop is CASSLMGGEETQYF. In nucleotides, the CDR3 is TGTGCCAGCAGCTTAATGGGGGGAGAAGAGACCCAGTACTTC.

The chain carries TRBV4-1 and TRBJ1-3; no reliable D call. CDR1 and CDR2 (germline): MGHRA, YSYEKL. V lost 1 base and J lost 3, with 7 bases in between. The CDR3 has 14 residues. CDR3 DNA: TGCGCCAGCAGCCAAGGAGGGTTTGGAAACACCATATATTTT. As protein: CASSQGGFGNTIYF.

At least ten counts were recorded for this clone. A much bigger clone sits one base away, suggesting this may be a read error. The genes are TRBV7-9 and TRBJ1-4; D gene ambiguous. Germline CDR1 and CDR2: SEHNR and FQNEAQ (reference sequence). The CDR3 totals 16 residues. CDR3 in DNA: TGTTCCAGCAGCCCCATTTTAGAGGCCGTTAATGAAAAACTGTTTTTT. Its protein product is CSSSPILEAVNEKLFF.

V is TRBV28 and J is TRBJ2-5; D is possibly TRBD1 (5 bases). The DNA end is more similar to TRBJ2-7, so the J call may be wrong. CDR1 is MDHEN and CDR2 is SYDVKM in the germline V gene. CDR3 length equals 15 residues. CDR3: CASSPRQHLSYEQYF. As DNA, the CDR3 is TGTGCCAGCAGCCCCCGACAGCACCTCTCCTACGAGCAGTACTTC.

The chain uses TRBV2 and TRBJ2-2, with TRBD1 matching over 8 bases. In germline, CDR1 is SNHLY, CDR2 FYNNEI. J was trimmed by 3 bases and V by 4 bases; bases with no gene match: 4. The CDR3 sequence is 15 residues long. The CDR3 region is CASSGTGGYTGELFF. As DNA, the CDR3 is TGTGCCAGCAGTGGAACAGGGGGTTACACCGGGGAGCTGTTTTTT.

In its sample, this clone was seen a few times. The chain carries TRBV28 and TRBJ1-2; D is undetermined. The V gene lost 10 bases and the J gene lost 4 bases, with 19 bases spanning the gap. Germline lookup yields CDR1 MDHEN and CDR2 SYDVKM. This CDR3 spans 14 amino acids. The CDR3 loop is CATQDGVSPYGYTF. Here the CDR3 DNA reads TGTGCCACCCAGGACGGGGTGTCCCCCTATGGCTACACCTTC.

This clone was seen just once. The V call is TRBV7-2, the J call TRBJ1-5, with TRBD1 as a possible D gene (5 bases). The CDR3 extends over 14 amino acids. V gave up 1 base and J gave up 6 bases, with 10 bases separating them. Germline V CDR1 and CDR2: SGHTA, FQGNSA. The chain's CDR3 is CASSLEGRGQPQHF. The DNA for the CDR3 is TGTGCCAGCAGCTTAGAAGGTAGGGGTCAGCCCCAGCATTTT.

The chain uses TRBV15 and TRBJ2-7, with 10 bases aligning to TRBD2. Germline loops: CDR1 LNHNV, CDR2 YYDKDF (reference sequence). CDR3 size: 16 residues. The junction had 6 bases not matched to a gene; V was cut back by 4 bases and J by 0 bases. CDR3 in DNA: TGTGCCACCAGCACACTAGCGGGAAGGAGCTCCTACGAGCAGTACTTC. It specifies CATSTLAGRSSYEQYF. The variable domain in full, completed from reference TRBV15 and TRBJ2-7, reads DAMVIQNPRYQVTQFGKPVTLSCSQTLNHNVMYWYQQKSSQAPKLLFHYYDKDFNNEADTPDNFQSRRPNTSFCFLDIRSPGLGDTAMYLCATSTLAGRSSYEQYFGPGTRLTVT.

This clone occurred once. In nucleotides, the CDR3 is TGTGCCAGCAGCTTAGGCCTGGGCCGCTACGAGCAGTACTTC. This sequence encodes CASSLGLGRYEQYF. This chain links TRBV7-9 with TRBJ2-7; unclear D gene. V lost 1 base and J lost 3, with 10 bases in between. From germline, CDR1 is SEHNR and CDR2 FQNEAQ (reference sequence). This CDR3 spans 14 amino acids.

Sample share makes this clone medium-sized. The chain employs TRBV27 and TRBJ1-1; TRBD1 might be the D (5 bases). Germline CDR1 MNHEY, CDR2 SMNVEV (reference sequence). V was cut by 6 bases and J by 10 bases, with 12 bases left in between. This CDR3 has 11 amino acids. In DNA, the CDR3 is TGTGCCAGCAGAAGCCAGGGCGTAGCTTTCTTT. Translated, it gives CASRSQGVAFF.